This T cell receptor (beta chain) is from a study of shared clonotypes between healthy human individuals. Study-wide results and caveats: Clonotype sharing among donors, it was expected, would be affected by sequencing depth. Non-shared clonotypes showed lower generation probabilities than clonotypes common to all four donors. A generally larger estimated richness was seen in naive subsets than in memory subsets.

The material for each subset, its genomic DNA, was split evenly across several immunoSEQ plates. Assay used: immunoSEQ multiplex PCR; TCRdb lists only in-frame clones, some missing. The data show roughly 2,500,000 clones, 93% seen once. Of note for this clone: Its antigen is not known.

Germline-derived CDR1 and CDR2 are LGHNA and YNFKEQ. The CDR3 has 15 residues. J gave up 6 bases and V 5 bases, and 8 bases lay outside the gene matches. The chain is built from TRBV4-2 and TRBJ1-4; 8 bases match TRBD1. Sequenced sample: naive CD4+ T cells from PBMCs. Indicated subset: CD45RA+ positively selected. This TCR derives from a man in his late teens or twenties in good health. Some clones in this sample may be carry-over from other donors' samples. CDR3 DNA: TGTGCCAGCAGCAAGGAACAGGGGGAAGATGAAAAACTGTTTTTT. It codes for CASSKEQGEDEKLFF.